The text below deals with one T cell receptor beta chain. This clonotype occurred a few times. Its antigen is unknown. No much larger clone exists at a distance of one base, and base qualities are not known. The source of the sample is a study of response to subunit inactivated influenza vaccine (dated by TCRdb to the late 2010s). As for the study more broadly: The study used deep quantitative T cell receptor repertoire profiling to track responses to a trivalent subunit inactivated influenza vaccine. What the work shows at the level of the full study, not this receptor alone: According to the authors, only a limited number of new T cells may be recruited by each seasonal influenza vaccination.

Library preparation was by RT-PCR. The run used an Illumina HiSeq 2500. Through fastp at Q25 and MiXCR, TCRdb rebuilt clones from the public reads, retaining in-frame beta chains. Rows matching on CDR3 protein sequence are summarized as one entry with the most common DNA and genes. For this sample the table gives under 550,000 distinct CDR3 sequences, of which approximately 7.7% were detected only once. The ten largest clones add up to 10% to 15% of the sample. CDR1 and CDR2 are drawn from the germline V gene (reference sequence): MNHEY, SMNVEV. The CDR3 runs 15 residues from the cysteine to the phenylalanine. CDR3 DNA is the only sequence kept; it has 45 bases, read in frame from the first base. V has 5 bases trimmed and J has 5 bases trimmed; junction bases matching no gene number 6.

The sequences come from PBMCs from blood, collected 23 months after vaccination. The TCR was taken from a man aged 45 to 75 who received an inactivated influenza vaccine. Donor details come from another sample of the same person, matched by shared clones. This receptor chain uses TRBV27 and TRBJ1-5; TRBD1 aligns with 10 central bases. The DNA sequence is given as TGTGCCAGCAGTAAGGGACAGGGGTGGGATCAGCCCCAGCATTTT. Its amino acids are CASSKGQGWDQPQHF.